This TCR beta chain derives from a study of regulatory dendritic cells for organ transplantation. Overall study: Regulatory dendritic cells were monocyte-derived, receiving vitamin D3 on days 0 and 4 and IL-10 on day 4. Dendritic cell cultures received LPS on day 6.

Points on this clone: As yet, its antigen is unknown.

Sorted subsets were CFSE-labeled and cultured around five days with allogeneic dendritic cells. This CDR3 spans 16 amino acids. Germline V CDR1 and CDR2: SGHNT, YYREEE (reference sequence). The V and J ends lost 2 bases and 2 bases, in that order; junction bases with no gene match: 4. Generated by immunoSEQ multiplex PCR, the TCRdb table keeps only in-frame clones and is missing some. The sample shows around 19,000 clones, 80% to 90% of them seen only once. Whole-study findings and limits: Memory CD8+ T cells were the most oligoclonal; naive cells were highly diverse.

The J gene is TRBJ2-7, the V gene TRBV5-4; 13 bases match TRBD2. Sequenced: naive CD4+ T cells from blood cultured with regulatory dendritic cells. Subset here: CD45RA+ naive T cells. This clonotype was sampled from a human donor in good health. CDR3 protein: CASSFGGTSGAYEQYF. The DNA for the CDR3 is TGTGCCAGCAGCTTTGGGGGGACTAGCGGGGCCTACGAGCAGTACTTC.